The 30 T cell receptor beta chains below come from one sample, sequenced in a study of cytomegalovirus exposure and HLA in healthy donors (dated by TCRdb to about 2017). Library construction relied on the immunoSEQ multiplex PCR assay. For the multiplex PCR, a mixture combining 60 forward primers for TCR Vbeta segments and 13 reverse primers for TCR Jbeta segments was used. TCRdb took over this immuneACCESS table, retaining in-frame rearrangements with V and J assigned. Such tables are incomplete; in checked studies, under half of the missing clones stem from an unresolved V gene, and the remainder is unexplained. The sample yields about 150,000 clones; about three quarters were counted once. About 13% of the sample goes to the ten largest clones. Sample: PBMCs. The receptors come from a man aged 40-49 years in good health and CMV-seropositive.

The chain is built from TRBV5-4 and TRBJ2-2; 8 positions match TRBD2. Germline V gives CDR1 SGHNT, CDR2 YYREEE (reference sequence). The V segment lost 3 bases and the J segment 0 bases; nucleotides outside the gene matches: 7. The CDR3 runs 17 residues. The CDR3 is CASSSQTSAANTGELFF. As DNA, the CDR3 is TGTGCCAGCAGCTCCCAGACTAGCGCCGCGAACACCGGGGAGCTGTTTTTT.

The chain has TRBV11-2 and TRBJ1-1; weak D call: TRBD1 (6 bases). The V gene's germline CDR1 is SGHAT and CDR2 FQNNGV. This CDR3 has 14 amino acids. V lost 5 bases to trimming and J lost 4 bases, with 14 bases between them. CDR3 DNA sequence: TGTGCCAGCAGCCCACAACAGGGTATCACTGAAGCTTTCTTT. The encoded protein is CASSPQQGITEAFF.

This chain uses TRBV4-1 with TRBJ2-1; TRBD2 matches at 8 bases. CDR1 MGHRA and CDR2 YSYEKL come from the germline V gene. The V and J ends lost 2 bases and 6 bases, in that order; junction bases with no gene match: 6. The CDR3 has 15 amino acids. This CDR3 is CASSQPLAVGNEQFF. The DNA for the CDR3 is TGCGCCAGCAGCCAACCACTAGCGGTTGGCAATGAGCAGTTCTTC.

This clone was seen more than once but under ten times. The rearrangement uses TRBV10-1 and TRBJ2-7; weak D call: TRBD1 (6 bases). Germline assignment: CDR1 WNHNN and CDR2 SYGVQD (reference sequence). This CDR3 spans 14 amino acids. Deletions cut 5 bases from V and 5 bases from J, with 16 bases between. CDR3 sequence: CASSRTGHTNEQYF. CDR3 sequence (DNA): TGCGCCAGCAGTCGGACGGGACACACCAACGAGCAGTACTTC.

This clone has a handful of counts. This chain joins TRBV19 and TRBJ2-2; 8 nucleotides agree with TRBD1. The V gene end was trimmed by 9 bases and the J gene end by 1 base; junction bases not matched to a gene: 10. The germline gives CDR1 LNHDA, CDR2 SQIVND (reference sequence). CDR3 length: 16 residues. The DNA for the CDR3 is TGTGCCAGCACAACACGCGGGACAGGGAACACCGGGGAGCTGTTTTTT. Translated, it gives CASTTRGTGNTGELFF.

The chain recombines TRBV7-2 with TRBJ2-1; D might be TRBD1 (6 bases). V lost 7 bases and J lost 8, with 18 bases in between. CDR1 and CDR2 from the germline V gene are SGHTA and FQGNSA. The CDR3 runs 14 residues. The CDR3 DNA sequence: TGTGCCAGCACCCTTGGGGGCCCCGCGGATGAGCAGTTCTTC. Its protein is CASTLGGPADEQFF.

The CDR3 bases are TGTGCCAGCCCCCGTGGAACTAGGACCTACGAGCAGTACTTC. This sequence encodes CASPRGTRTYEQYF. The rearrangement uses TRBV6-1 and TRBJ2-7, with D possibly matching TRBD2 (5 bases). V was cut by 8 bases and J by 2 bases, with 16 bases left in between. This CDR3 has 14 amino acids. The germline V gene has CDR1 MNHNS and CDR2 SASEGT.

The genes are TRBV7-9 and TRBJ2-7, with 7 bases fitting TRBD2. With 3 bases clipped from V and 4 bases from J, the junction kept 3 bases outside the gene matches. The CDR3 has 13 residues. Germline CDR1 and CDR2: SEHNR and FQNEAQ (reference sequence). Here the CDR3 reads CASSLGGGYEQYF. CDR3 DNA sequence: TGTGCCAGCAGCTTGGGCGGGGGTTACGAGCAGTACTTC.

The chain uses TRBV5-6 and TRBJ1-3; 7 nucleotides line up with TRBD1. Germline-derived CDR1 and CDR2 are SGHDT and YYEEEE. The CDR3 is 15 amino acids. V lost 1 base, J lost 2 bases, and 3 bases stayed unmatched. The CDR3 region is CASSLPTGAGNTIYF. CDR3 bases: TGTGCCAGCAGCTTGCCTACAGGGGCTGGAAACACCATATATTTT. Filled out from reference TRBV5-6 and TRBJ1-3, the complete variable domain reads DAGVTQSPTHLIKTRGQQVTLRCSPKSGHDTVSWYQQALGQGPQFIFQYYEEEERQRGNFPDRFSGHQFPNYSSELNVNALLLGDSALYLCASSLPTGAGNTIYFGEGSWLTVV.

The chain combines TRBV11-2 with TRBJ2-7; 7 bases are shared with TRBD1. The length of the CDR3 is 12 residues. Per the germline V gene, CDR1 is SGHAT and CDR2 is FQNNGV. Unmatched junction bases numbered 12, after V lost 8 bases and J lost 11 bases. The chain's CDR3 is CASSPPGGQKYF. CDR3 coding DNA: TGTGCCAGCTCACCCCCAGGGGGACAGAAGTACTTC. Variable domain in full (rest from reference TRBV11-2 and TRBJ2-7): EAGVAQSPRYKIIEKRQSVAFWCNPISGHATLYWYQQILGQGPKLLIQFQNNGVVDDSQLPKDRFSAERLKGVDSTLKIQPAKLEDSAVYLCASSPPGGQKYFGPGTRLTVT.

J is TRBJ1-1 and V is TRBV5-1, with D maybe TRBD1 (5 bases). Between the trimmed V and J ends, which lost 5 bases and 1 base, there was a span of 12 bases. Per the germline V gene, CDR1 is SGHRS and CDR2 is YFSETQ. CDR3 length: 14 residues. This chain's CDR3 is CASRSQGTNTEAFF. For the CDR3, the DNA is TGCGCCAGCAGGTCTCAGGGAACGAACACTGAAGCTTTCTTT.

The chain employs TRBV30 and TRBJ1-3, with 7 bases matching TRBD1. The CDR3 spans 15 residues. The J segment lost 0 bases and the V segment lost 2 bases, leaving 4 bases of the junction unmatched. In germline, CDR1 is GTSNPN, CDR2 SVGIG (reference sequence). CDR3 sequence: CAWSRDSASGNTIYF. The DNA of the CDR3 is TGTGCCTGGAGTAGGGACAGCGCCTCTGGAAACACCATATATTTT.

As concerns this clone: The identical CDR3 is also encoded by other nucleotide sequences in the sample. The V gene is TRBV5-1, the J gene TRBJ2-5, with a weak D call TRBD1 (6 bases). CDR1 and CDR2 from the germline V gene are SGHRS and YFSETQ. The CDR3 totals 13 residues. V lost 4 bases and J lost 3, with 10 bases in between. The CDR3 bases are TGCGCCAGCAGCCTGACAGGTGAAGAGACCCAGTACTTC. It encodes CASSLTGEETQYF.

The chain uses TRBV5-1 and TRBJ2-1; 10 bases line up with TRBD2. Germline lookup yields CDR1 SGHRS and CDR2 YFSETQ. The CDR3 consists of 15 residues. The V segment lost 2 bases and the J segment 8 bases; nucleotides outside the gene matches: 7. This CDR3 is CASSLIASGSHEQFF. In DNA, the CDR3 is TGCGCCAGCAGCTTAATCGCTAGCGGGAGCCATGAGCAGTTCTTC.

The chain uses TRBV10-2 and TRBJ2-7; D unclear. With 0 bases removed from V and 3 bases from J, the gap between germline ends came to 9 bases. Germline CDR1 reads WSHSY; CDR2 reads SAAADI. This CDR3 spans 14 amino acids. The CDR3 sequence is CASSESASRYEQYF. The CDR3 DNA sequence: TGCGCCAGCAGTGAGTCCGCTAGTCGCTACGAGCAGTACTTC.

The genes are TRBV11-2 and TRBJ2-3; D is undetermined. CDR1 and CDR2 from the germline V gene are SGHAT and FQNNGV. V lost 5 bases, J lost 6 bases, and 12 bases lay in between. CDR3 length: 13 amino acids. The CDR3 region is CASSLIVRDTQYF. The CDR3 nucleotides are TGTGCCAGCAGCCTAATAGTGCGGGATACGCAGTATTTT.

The chain has TRBV25-1 and TRBJ1-1; 9 bases are shared with TRBD1. V dropped 4 bases and J dropped 3; count of bases not matched to a gene: 3. This CDR3 has 14 amino acids. CDR1 and CDR2 from the germline V gene are MGHDK and SYGVNS. This CDR3 reads CASSAWTGDTEAFF. For the CDR3, the DNA is TGTGCCAGCAGTGCGTGGACAGGGGACACTGAAGCTTTCTTT.

This chain links TRBV29-1 with TRBJ1-5; TRBD1 agrees at 7 bases. Germline values: CDR1 SQVTM, CDR2 ANQGSEA. The CDR3 consists of 14 residues. J lost 11 bases, V lost 6 bases, and 16 bases had no gene match. The CDR3 region has the DNA TGCAGCGTGGTCACGACAGGGCCCGGAAGAACCCAGCATTTT. Encoded protein: CSVVTTGPGRTQHF.

This chain joins TRBV18 and TRBJ2-2; possible D gene TRBD2, 5 bases. V dropped 2 bases and J dropped 1 base, with 17 bases sitting between them. Germline V lookup: CDR1 KGHSH, CDR2 LQKENI. The CDR3 totals 18 residues. DNA for the CDR3: TGTGCCAGCTCACCAGGGTTCAGCGGATCAGAGAACACCGGGGAGCTGTTTTTT. Translation: CASSPGFSGSENTGELFF.

The chain couples TRBV10-3 to TRBJ1-3; 8 bases line up with TRBD1. Germline-derived CDR1 and CDR2 are ENHRY and SYGVKD. The CDR3 is made up of 14 amino acids. J was trimmed by 8 bases and V by 4 bases; bases with no gene match: 7. The CDR3 protein is CAISAGTGTDTIYF. The CDR3 DNA is TGTGCCATCAGTGCCGGGACAGGCACCGACACCATATATTTT.

This clone was seen once. At one end, the junction sequence differs from germline, possibly due to a read error. This chain links TRBV28 with TRBJ2-4; D gene unclear. Germline lookup yields CDR1 MDHEN and CDR2 SYDVKM. This CDR3 contains 11 residues. In nucleotides, the CDR3 is TGTGCCAGCAGTTTGGGCAACAGTCAGTACTTC. The encoded protein is CASSLGNSQYF.

J is TRBJ2-7 and V is TRBV5-6, with D possibly TRBD2 on 6 matching bases. V was pared by 4 bases and J by 3 bases, with 14 bases between. The CDR3 length is 14 residues. The germline V gene encodes CDR1 SGHDT and CDR2 YYEEEE. For the CDR3, the DNA is TGTGCCAGCAGCCCAGGACGGGGACTCTACGAGCAGTACTTC. The encoded protein is CASSPGRGLYEQYF.

This clone was recorded once. The rearrangement joins TRBV6-1 to TRBJ1-5; D is ambiguous. V lost 0 bases to trimming and J lost 7 bases, with 13 bases between them. This CDR3 region has 15 residues. The V gene's germline CDR1 is MNHNS and CDR2 SASEGT. The chain's CDR3 is CASSEAWGGSQPQHF. DNA for the CDR3: TGTGCCAGCAGTGAAGCCTGGGGAGGGAGCCAGCCCCAGCATTTT.

This clone was seen a single time. The chain uses TRBV19 and TRBJ2-3; no reliable D call. Germline values: CDR1 LNHDA, CDR2 SQIVND (reference sequence). The CDR3 runs 13 residues. Trimming cost V 8 bases and J 2 bases, with 11 bases left between them. CDR3 in amino acids: CASRTVPTDTQYF. The DNA for the CDR3 is TGTGCCAGTCGAACAGTTCCCACAGATACGCAGTATTTT.

The chain joins TRBV2 to TRBJ2-1; D call uncertain. The V end lost 3 bases, the J end lost 5 bases, and 5 bases lay between the germline ends. This CDR3 spans 12 amino acids. Germline V lookup: CDR1 SNHLY, CDR2 FYNNEI. CDR3 nucleotide sequence: TGTGCCAGCAGTGATGTTAACAATGAGCAGTTCTTC. Translated: CASSDVNNEQFF.

This chain links TRBV5-4 with TRBJ1-5; D uncertain. Trimming cost V 7 bases and J 0 bases, with 23 bases left between them. This CDR3 is 18 amino acids long. CDR1 and CDR2 from the germline V gene are SGHNT and YYREEE (reference sequence). The CDR3 loop reads CASPEKGYGDYSNQPQHF. In DNA, the CDR3 is TGTGCCAGCCCTGAAAAAGGCTATGGCGACTATAGCAATCAGCCCCAGCATTTT.

The gene calls are TRBV7-9 and TRBJ1-2, with unresolved D. The V gene's germline CDR1 is SEHNR and CDR2 FQNEAQ (reference sequence). The CDR3 covers 12 residues. V shed 10 bases and J shed 2 bases, with 11 bases lying between them. CDR3 in amino acids: CATSQANYGYTF. In DNA, the CDR3 is TGTGCCACGAGCCAGGCGAACTATGGCTACACCTTC. Combining the CDR3 with reference TRBV7-9 and TRBJ1-2 gives the whole variable domain DTGVSQNPRHKITKRGQNVTFRCDPISEHNRLYWYRQTLGQGPEFLTYFQNEAQLEKSRLLSDRFSAERPKGSFSTLEIQRTEQGDSAMYLCATSQANYGYTFGSGTRLTVV.

The chain is built from TRBV11-2 and TRBJ2-3; the D is unclear. V was shortened by 2 bases and J by 1 base, with 4 bases between the two germline ends. Germline V gives CDR1 SGHAT, CDR2 FQNNGV. This CDR3 region has 13 residues. The CDR3 reads CASSLFGTDTQYF. The CDR3 bases are TGTGCCAGCAGCTTATTCGGCACAGATACGCAGTATTTT.

V is TRBV6-1 and J is TRBJ1-2; TRBD1 might be the D (6 bases). Per germline, CDR1 MNHNS and CDR2 SASEGT. Trimming stripped 3 bases from V and 0 bases from J, with 14 bases between. CDR3 length equals 16 residues. DNA of the CDR3: TGTGCCAGCAGTGACGGCAGGGGCTTTCCTAACTATGGCTACACCTTC. Its translation: CASSDGRGFPNYGYTF.

Comments on this clone: One junction end does not reproduce the germline sequence, and a read error may be involved. J is TRBJ2-3 and V is TRBV7-9; no clear D. Germline CDR1 SEHNR, CDR2 FQNEAQ (reference sequence). The CDR3 has 12 residues. The CDR3: CSSSFVPDTQYF. In nucleotides, the CDR3 is TGTTCCAGCAGCTTCGTCCCAGATACGCAGTATTTT.